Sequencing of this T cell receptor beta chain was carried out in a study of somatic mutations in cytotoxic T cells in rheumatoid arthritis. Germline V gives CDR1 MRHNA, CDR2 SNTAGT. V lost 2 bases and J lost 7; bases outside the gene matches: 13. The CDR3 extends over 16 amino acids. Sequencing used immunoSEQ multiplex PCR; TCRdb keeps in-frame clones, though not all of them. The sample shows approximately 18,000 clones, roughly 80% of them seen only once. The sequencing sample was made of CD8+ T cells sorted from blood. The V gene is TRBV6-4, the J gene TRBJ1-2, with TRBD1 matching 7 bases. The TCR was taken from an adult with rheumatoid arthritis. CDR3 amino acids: CASSDKWPGTETGYTF. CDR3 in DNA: TGTGCCAGCAGTGACAAATGGCCCGGGACAGAGACTGGCTACACCTTC.